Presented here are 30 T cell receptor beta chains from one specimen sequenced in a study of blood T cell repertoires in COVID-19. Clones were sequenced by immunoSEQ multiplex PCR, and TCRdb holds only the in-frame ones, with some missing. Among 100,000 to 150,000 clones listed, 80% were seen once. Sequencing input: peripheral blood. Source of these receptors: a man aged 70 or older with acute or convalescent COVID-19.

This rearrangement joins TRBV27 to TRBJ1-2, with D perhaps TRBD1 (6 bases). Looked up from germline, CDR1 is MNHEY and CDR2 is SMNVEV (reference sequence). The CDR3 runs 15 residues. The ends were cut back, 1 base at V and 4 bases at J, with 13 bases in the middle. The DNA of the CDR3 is TGTGCCAGCAGTTTATTTAGTCAGGGGTCCTATGGCTACACCTTC. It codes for CASSLFSQGSYGYTF.

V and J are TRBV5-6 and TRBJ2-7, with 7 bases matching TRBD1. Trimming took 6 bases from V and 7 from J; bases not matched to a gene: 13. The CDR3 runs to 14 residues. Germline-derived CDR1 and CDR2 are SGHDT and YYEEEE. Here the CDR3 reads CASTQRRGRGEQYF. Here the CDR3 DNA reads TGTGCCAGCACCCAGAGAAGGGGGCGAGGGGAGCAGTACTTC.

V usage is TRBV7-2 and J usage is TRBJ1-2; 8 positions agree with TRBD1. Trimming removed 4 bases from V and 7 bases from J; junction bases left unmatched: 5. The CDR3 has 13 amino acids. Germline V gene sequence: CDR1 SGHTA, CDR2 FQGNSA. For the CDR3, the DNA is TGTGCCAGCAGCTCCGGACAGGGAGGTGGCTACACCTTC. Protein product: CASSSGQGGGYTF.

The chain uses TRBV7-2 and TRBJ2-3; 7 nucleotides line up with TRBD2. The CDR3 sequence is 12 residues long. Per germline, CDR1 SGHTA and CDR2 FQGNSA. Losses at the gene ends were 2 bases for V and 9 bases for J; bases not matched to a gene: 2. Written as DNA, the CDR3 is TGTGCCAGCAGCTTAACTAGCGAGACGCAGTATTTT. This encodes CASSLTSETQYF.

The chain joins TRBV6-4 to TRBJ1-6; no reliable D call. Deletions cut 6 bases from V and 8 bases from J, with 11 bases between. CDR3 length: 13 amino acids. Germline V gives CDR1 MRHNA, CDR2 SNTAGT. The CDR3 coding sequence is TGTGCCAGCAGCACCAATCGGGATTCACCCCTCCACTTT. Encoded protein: CASSTNRDSPLHF.

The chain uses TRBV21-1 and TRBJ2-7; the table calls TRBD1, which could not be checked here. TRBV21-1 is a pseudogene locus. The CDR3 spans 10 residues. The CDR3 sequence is CASSHYEQYF. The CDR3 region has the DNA TGTGCCAGCAGTCACTACGAGCAGTACTTC.

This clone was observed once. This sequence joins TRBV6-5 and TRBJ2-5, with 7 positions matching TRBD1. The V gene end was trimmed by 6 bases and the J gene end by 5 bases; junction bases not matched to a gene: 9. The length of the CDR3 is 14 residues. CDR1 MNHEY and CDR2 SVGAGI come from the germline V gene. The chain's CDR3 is CASRGQARGETQYF. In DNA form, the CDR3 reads TGTGCCAGCAGAGGACAGGCTCGAGGGGAGACCCAGTACTTC.

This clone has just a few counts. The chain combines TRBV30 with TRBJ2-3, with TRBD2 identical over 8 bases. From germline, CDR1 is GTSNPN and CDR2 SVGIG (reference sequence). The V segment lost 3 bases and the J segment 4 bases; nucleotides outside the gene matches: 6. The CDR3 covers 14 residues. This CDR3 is CAWRFAGGADTQYF. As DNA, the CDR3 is TGTGCCTGGAGGTTCGCGGGGGGCGCAGATACGCAGTATTTT.

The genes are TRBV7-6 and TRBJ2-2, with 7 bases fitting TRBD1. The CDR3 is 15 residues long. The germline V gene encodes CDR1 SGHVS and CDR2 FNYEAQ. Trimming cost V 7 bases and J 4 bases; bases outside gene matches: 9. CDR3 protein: CASTDPGQRTGELFF. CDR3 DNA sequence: TGTGCCAGCACCGACCCGGGACAGCGCACCGGGGAGCTGTTTTTT.

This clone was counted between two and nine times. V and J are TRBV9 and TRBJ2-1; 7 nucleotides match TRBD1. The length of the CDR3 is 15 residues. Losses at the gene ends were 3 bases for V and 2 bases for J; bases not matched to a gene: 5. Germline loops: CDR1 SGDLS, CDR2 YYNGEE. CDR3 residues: CASSAGTVAYNEQFF. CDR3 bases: TGTGCCAGCAGCGCAGGGACAGTTGCCTACAATGAGCAGTTCTTC. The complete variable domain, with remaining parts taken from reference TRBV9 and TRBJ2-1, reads DSGVTQTPKHLITATGQRVTLRCSPRSGDLSVYWYQQSLDQGLQFLIQYYNGEERAKGNILERFSAQQFPDLHSELNLSSLELGDSALYFCASSAGTVAYNEQFFGPGTRLTVL.

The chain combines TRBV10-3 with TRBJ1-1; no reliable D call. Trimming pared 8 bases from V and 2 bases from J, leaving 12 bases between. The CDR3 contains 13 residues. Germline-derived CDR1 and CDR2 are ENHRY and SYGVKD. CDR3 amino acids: CAISEGINTEAFF. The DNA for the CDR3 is TGTGCCATCTCTGAGGGAATAAACACTGAAGCTTTCTTT.

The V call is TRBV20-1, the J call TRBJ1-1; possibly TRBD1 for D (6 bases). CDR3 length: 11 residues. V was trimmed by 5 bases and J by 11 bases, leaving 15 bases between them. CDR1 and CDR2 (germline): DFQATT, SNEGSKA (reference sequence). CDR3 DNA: TGCAGTGCTCAAGGGGGAGAGTATGCTTTCTTT. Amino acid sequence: CSAQGGEYAFF.

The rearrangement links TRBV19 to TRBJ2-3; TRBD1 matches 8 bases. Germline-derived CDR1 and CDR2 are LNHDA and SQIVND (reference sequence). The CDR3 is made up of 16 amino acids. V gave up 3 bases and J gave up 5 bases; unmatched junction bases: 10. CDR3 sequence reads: CASSINGQGRIDTQYF. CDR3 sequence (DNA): TGTGCCAGTAGTATCAACGGACAGGGACGTATAGATACGCAGTATTTT.

CDR3 sequence (DNA): TGTGCCAGCAGCTTGACCCGGGACAGACTCACCGGGGAGCTGTTTTTT. It encodes CASSLTRDRLTGELFF. The V gene is TRBV5-4, the J gene TRBJ2-2; 7 bases agree with TRBD1. The CDR3 is made up of 16 amino acids. The junction had 7 bases not matched to a gene; V was cut back by 1 base and J by 4 bases. Germline V gene data show CDR1 as SGHNT and CDR2 as YYREEE (reference sequence). Full variable domain (outside the CDR3, taken from reference TRBV5-4 and TRBJ2-2): ETGVTQSPTHLIKTRGQQVTLRCSSQSGHNTVSWYQQALGQGPQFIFQYYREEENGRGNFPPRFSGLQFPNYSSELNVNALELDDSALYLCASSLTRDRLTGELFFGEGSRLTVL.

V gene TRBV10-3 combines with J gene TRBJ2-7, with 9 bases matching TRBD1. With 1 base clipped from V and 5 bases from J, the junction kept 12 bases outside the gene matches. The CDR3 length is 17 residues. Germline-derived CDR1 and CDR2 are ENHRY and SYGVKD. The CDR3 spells CAISEFGFRDRAHEQYF. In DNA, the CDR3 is TGTGCCATCAGTGAGTTCGGTTTCCGGGACAGGGCCCACGAGCAGTACTTC.

CDR3 coding DNA: TGTGCCAGCACTGGAATAGCCGGGGATACGCAGTATTTT. Amino acids: CASTGIAGDTQYF. The V call is TRBV2, the J call TRBJ2-3; D unresolved. The V end was cut by 7 bases, the J end by 6 bases, with 14 bases between. The germline V gene has CDR1 SNHLY and CDR2 FYNNEI. The CDR3 runs to 13 residues.

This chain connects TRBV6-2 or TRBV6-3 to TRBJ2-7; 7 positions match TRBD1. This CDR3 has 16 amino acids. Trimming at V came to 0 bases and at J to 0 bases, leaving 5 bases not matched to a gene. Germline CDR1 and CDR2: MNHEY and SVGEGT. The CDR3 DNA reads TGTGCCAGCAGTTACTCTTGGGACAGACCCTCCTACGAGCAGTACTTC. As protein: CASSYSWDRPSYEQYF.

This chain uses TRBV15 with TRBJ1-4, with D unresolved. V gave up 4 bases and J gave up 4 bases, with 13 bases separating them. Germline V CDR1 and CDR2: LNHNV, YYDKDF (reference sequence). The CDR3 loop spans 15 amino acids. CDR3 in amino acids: CATSMSVRINEKLFF. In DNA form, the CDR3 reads TGTGCCACCAGCATGTCGGTGAGGATTAATGAAAAACTGTTTTTT.

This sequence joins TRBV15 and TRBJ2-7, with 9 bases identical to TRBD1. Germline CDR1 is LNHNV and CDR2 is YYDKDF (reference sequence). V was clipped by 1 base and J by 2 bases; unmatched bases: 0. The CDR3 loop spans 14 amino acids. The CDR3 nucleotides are TGTGCCACCAGCAGAGGGACAGGGGCCTACGAGCAGTACTTC. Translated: CATSRGTGAYEQYF. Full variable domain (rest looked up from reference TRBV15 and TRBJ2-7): DAMVIQNPRYQVTQFGKPVTLSCSQTLNHNVMYWYQQKSSQAPKLLFHYYDKDFNNEADTPDNFQSRRPNTSFCFLDIRSPGLGDTAMYLCATSRGTGAYEQYFGPGTRLTVT.

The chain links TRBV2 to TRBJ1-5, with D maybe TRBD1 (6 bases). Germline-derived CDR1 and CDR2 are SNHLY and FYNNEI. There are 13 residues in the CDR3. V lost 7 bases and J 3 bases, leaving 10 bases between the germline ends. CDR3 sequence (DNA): TGTGCCAGCAAAGGACAGTTCAATCAGCCCCAGCATTTT. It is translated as CASKGQFNQPQHF.

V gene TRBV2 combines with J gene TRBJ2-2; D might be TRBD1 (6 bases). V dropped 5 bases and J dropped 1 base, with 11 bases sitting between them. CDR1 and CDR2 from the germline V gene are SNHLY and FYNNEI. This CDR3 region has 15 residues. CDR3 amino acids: CASSPLQGNTGELFF. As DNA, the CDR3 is TGTGCCAGCAGTCCGTTACAGGGGAACACCGGGGAGCTGTTTTTT.

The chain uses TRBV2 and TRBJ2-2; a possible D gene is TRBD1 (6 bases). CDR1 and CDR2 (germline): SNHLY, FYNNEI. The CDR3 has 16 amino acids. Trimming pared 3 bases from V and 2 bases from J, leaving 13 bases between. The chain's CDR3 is CASSDSTGGNTGELFF. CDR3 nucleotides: TGTGCCAGCAGTGATTCGACAGGTGGAAACACCGGGGAGCTGTTTTTT.

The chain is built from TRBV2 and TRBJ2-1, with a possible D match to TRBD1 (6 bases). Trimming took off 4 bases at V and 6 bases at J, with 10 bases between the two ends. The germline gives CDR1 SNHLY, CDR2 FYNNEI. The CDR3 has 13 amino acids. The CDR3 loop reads CASSVQGVNEQFF. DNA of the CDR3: TGTGCCAGCAGTGTACAGGGCGTCAATGAGCAGTTCTTC.

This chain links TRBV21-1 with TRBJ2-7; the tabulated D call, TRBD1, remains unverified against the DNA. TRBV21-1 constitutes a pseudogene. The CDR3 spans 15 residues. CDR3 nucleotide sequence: TGTGCCAGCAGCTCACCACAGACAGTCTCCTACGAGCAGTACTTC. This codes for CASSSPQTVSYEQYF.

In DNA, the CDR3 is TGTGCCAGAAGCTTGGAACGTCAGAAGACAATAACCTACGAGCAGTACTTC. Amino acids: CARSLERQKTITYEQYF. The gene calls are TRBV5-3 and TRBJ2-7; no reliable D call. TRBV5-3 belongs to the ORF category, with a function that is uncertain. This CDR3 has 17 amino acids. The V end was cut by 0 bases, the J end by 2 bases, with 18 bases between.

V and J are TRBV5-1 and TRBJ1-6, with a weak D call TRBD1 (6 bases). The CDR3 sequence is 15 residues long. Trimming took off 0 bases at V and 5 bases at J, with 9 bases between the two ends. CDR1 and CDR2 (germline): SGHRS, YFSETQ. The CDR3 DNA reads TGCGCCAGCAGCTTGGCCGACAGGAATAATTCACCCCTCCACTTT. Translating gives CASSLADRNNSPLHF.

CDR3 sequence reads: CAWSRGGYQETQYF. The CDR3 DNA sequence: TGTGCCTGGAGTCGGGGGGGGTACCAAGAGACCCAGTACTTC. The chain recombines TRBV30 with TRBJ2-5, with 8 bases fitting TRBD2. Per the germline V gene, CDR1 is GTSNPN and CDR2 is SVGIG (reference sequence). This CDR3 is 14 amino acids long. Germline trimming cut 2 bases from V and 0 bases from J; bases unmatched to any gene: 2. Complete variable domain (other parts from reference TRBV30 and TRBJ2-5): SQTIHQWPATLVQPVGSPLSLECTVEGTSNPNLYWYRQAAGRGLQLLFYSVGIGQISSEVPQNLSASRPQDRQFILSSKKLLLSDSGFYLCAWSRGGYQETQYFGPGTRLLVL.

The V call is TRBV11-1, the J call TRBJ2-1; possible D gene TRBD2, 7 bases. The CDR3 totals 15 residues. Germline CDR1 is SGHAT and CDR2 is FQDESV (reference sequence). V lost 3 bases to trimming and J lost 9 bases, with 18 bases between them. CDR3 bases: TGTGCCAGCAGCTTCGCATGGGGGGGCGGGAGTGAGCAGTTCTTC. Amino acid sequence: CASSFAWGGGSEQFF. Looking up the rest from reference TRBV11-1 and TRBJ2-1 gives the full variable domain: EAEVAQSPRYKITEKSQAVAFWCDPISGHATLYWYRQILGQGPELLVQFQDESVVDDSQLPKDRFSAERLKGVDSTLKIQPAELGDSAMYLCASSFAWGGGSEQFFGPGTRLTVL.

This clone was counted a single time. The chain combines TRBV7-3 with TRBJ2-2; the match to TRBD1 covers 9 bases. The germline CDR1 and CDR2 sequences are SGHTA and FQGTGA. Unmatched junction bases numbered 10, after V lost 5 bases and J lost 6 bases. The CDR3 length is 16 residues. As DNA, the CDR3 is TGTGCCAGCAGCCGAAAAACAGGGGGCGACGCCGGGGAGCTGTTTTTT. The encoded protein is CASSRKTGGDAGELFF.

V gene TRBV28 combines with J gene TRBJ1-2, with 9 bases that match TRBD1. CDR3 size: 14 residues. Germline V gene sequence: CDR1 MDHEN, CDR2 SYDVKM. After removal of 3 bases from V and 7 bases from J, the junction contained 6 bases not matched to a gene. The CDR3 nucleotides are TGTGCCAGCAGTTTGGGGGACAGGGTCTTTGGCTACACCTTC. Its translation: CASSLGDRVFGYTF.